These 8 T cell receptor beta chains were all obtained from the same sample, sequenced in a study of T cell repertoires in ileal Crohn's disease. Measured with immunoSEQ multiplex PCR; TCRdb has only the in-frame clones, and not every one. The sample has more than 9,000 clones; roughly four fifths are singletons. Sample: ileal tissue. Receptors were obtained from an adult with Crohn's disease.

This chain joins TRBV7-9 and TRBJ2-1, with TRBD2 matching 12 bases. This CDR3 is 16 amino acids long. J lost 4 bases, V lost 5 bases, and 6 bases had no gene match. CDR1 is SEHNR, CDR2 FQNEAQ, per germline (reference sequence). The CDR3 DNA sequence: TGTGCCAGCAGCCCTTCCCTAGCGGGGGGGTACAATGAGCAGTTCTTC. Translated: CASSPSLAGGYNEQFF.

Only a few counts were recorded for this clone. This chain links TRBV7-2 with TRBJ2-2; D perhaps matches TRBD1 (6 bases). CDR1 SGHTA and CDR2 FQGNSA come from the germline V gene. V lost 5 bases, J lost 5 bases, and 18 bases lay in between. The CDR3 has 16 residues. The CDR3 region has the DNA TGTGCCAGCAGCCTCGGGACACGGACTTTGACCGGGGAGCTGTTTTTT. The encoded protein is CASSLGTRTLTGELFF.

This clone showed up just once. The CDR3 spells CASSPRAGGNTEAFF. The CDR3 coding sequence is TGCGCCAGCAGCCCGAGGGCAGGGGGGAACACTGAAGCTTTCTTT. The chain links TRBV5-1 to TRBJ1-1; 7 positions match TRBD1. The junction had 7 bases not matched to a gene; V was cut back by 4 bases and J by 1 base. The CDR3 covers 15 residues. Germline lookup yields CDR1 SGHRS and CDR2 YFSETQ.

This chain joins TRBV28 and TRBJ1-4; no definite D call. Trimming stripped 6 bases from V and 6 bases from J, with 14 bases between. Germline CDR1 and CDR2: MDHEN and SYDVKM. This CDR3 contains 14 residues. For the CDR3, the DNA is TGTGCCAGCAGCCTAAACAGCCGTGATGAAAAACTGTTTTTT. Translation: CASSLNSRDEKLFF.

CDR3 sequence reads: CASRVRDRTLATNEKLFF. CDR3 coding DNA: TGCGCCAGCAGGGTCCGGGACAGGACGCTTGCAACTAATGAAAAACTGTTTTTT. The rearrangement joins TRBV5-1 to TRBJ1-4; 8 bases align to TRBD1. Germline V gene sequence: CDR1 SGHRS, CDR2 YFSETQ. The J segment lost 0 bases and the V segment lost 5 bases, leaving 12 bases of the junction unmatched. The CDR3 contains 18 residues.

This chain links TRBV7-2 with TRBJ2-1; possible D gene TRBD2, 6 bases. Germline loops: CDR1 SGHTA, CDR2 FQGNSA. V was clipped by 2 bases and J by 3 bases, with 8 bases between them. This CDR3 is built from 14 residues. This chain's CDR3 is CASSLSRDYNEQFF. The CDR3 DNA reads TGTGCCAGCAGCTTATCGCGGGACTACAATGAGCAGTTCTTC.

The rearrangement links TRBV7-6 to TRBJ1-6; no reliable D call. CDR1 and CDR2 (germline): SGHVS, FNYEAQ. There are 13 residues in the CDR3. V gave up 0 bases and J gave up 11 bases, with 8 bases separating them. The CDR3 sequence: CASSLAKRAPLHF. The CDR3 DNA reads TGTGCCAGCAGCTTAGCAAAGAGGGCACCCCTCCACTTT.

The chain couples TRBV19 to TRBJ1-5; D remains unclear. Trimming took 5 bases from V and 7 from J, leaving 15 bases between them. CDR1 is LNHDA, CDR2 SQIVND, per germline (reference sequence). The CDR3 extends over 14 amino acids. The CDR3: CASSHQSGRQPQHF. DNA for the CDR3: TGTGCCAGTAGTCATCAAAGCGGGCGGCAGCCCCAGCATTTT.